The rows below give T cell receptor beta chains drawn from one sample of a study of PD-1 blockade in classical Hodgkin lymphoma. Profiling relied on immunoSEQ multiplex PCR, and the TCRdb table lists in-frame clones only, not all of them. This repertoire shows fewer than 40,000 clones, 94% found once; its top ten account for roughly 2.1%. Sequenced sample: peripheral blood mononuclear cells (PBMCs). Receptors originate from a human donor with classical Hodgkin lymphoma. CDR3s include the opening cysteine and the closing phenylalanine or tryptophan. A D gene is named only where the DNA matches it firmly. Rows give clone size only sometimes, using once, few, many, or a class for an expanded clone.

v_call	j_call	d_call	clone_size	cdr3_aa	cdr3_nt
TRBV7-2	TRBJ1-6	TRBD1	.	CASSGGTGRNSPLHF	TGTGCCAGCAGCGGAGGGACAGGACGGAATTCACCCCTCCACTTT
TRBV6-1	TRBJ2-5	.	.	CASSGDGETQYF	TGTGCCAGCTCAGGGGATGGGGAGACCCAGTACTTC
TRBV6-1	TRBJ1-2	.	.	CASSVGAGDYGYTF	TGTGCCAGCAGTGTCGGGGCAGGGGACTATGGCTACACCTTC
TRBV7-2	TRBJ1-5	TRBD1	.	CASSLFDRGQPQHF	TGTGCCAGCAGCTTATTTGACAGGGGTCAGCCCCAGCATTTT
TRBV6-1	TRBJ2-2	TRBD1	few	CATQDRGGTGELFF	TGTGCCACCCAGGACAGGGGAGGGACCGGGGAGCTGTTTTTT
TRBV28	TRBJ2-1	TRBD2	.	CASSLSIAGSYNEQFF	TGTGCCAGCAGTTTATCCATAGCGGGCTCCTACAATGAGCAGTTCTTC
TRBV19	TRBJ1-5	.	.	CATQWVSNQPQHF	TGTGCCACCCAATGGGTTAGCAATCAGCCCCAGCATTTT
TRBV10-2	TRBJ1-1	TRBD1	.	CASGRQGSTEAFF	TGCGCCAGCGGGAGACAGGGAAGCACTGAAGCTTTCTTT
TRBV12-5	TRBJ1-5	.	.	CASAHQGGGNQPQHF	TGTGCTAGTGCCCATCAGGGAGGAGGCAATCAGCCCCAGCATTTT
TRBV27	TRBJ2-1	TRBD2	.	CASSLGGSYNEQFF	TGTGCCAGCAGCCTGGGGGGGTCCTACAATGAGCAGTTCTTC
TRBV12-5	TRBJ1-1	.	.	CASGKTSGARVKSNTEAFF	TGTGCTAGTGGCAAAACGTCGGGGGCGCGGGTGAAAAGTAACACTGAAGCTTTCTTT
TRBV4-1	TRBJ1-4	TRBD1	.	CASSQGGQGVPSEKLFF	TGCGCCAGCAGCCAAGGGGGACAGGGGGTCCCTTCTGAAAAACTGTTTTTT
TRBV11-2	TRBJ1-1	.	.	CASSWGRGDTEAFF	TGTGCCAGCAGCTGGGGCCGGGGGGACACTGAAGCTTTCTTT
TRBV28	TRBJ1-5	.	.	CASSLPGNAGNQPQHF	TGTGCCAGCAGTCTCCCTGGGAACGCCGGCAATCAGCCCCAGCATTTT
TRBV10-3	TRBJ1-2	TRBD1	.	CAISARDRKNYGYTF	TGTGCCATCAGTGCCCGGGACAGAAAAAACTATGGCTACACCTTC
TRBV10-2	TRBJ1-2	.	.	CASSGIGAFNYGYTF	TGCGCCAGCAGTGGCATAGGTGCCTTTAACTATGGCTACACCTTC
TRBV27	TRBJ2-1	TRBD2	.	CASSQPLLAGGFGNEQFF	TGTGCCAGCAGCCAGCCCCTACTAGCGGGGGGATTCGGCAATGAGCAGTTCTTC
TRBV10-3	TRBJ1-6	.	.	CAIGPVNSPLHF	TGTGCCATCGGGCCAGTCAATTCACCCCTCCACTTT
TRBV5-6	TRBJ1-2	.	.	CASSSQGLSNYGYTF	TGTGCCAGCAGCTCACAGGGACTATCTAACTATGGCTACACCTTC
TRBV7-9	TRBJ1-3	.	.	CASSLLSWGENGNTIYF	TGTGCCAGCAGCCTCCTGAGTTGGGGGGAGAATGGAAACACCATATATTTT
TRBV30	TRBJ2-4	.	.	CAWNRGGAKNIQYF	TGTGCCTGGAACAGGGGAGGAGCCAAAAACATTCAGTACTTC
TRBV5-1	TRBJ2-3	TRBD2	.	CASSFGGTSGILLRTDTQYF	TGCGCCAGCAGCTTCGGGGGGACTAGCGGGATTTTACTACGCACAGATACGCAGTATTTT
TRBV11-1	TRBJ2-5	.	.	CASSLTAGETQYF	TGTGCCAGCAGCTTAACGGCGGGAGAGACCCAGTACTTC
TRBV4-2	TRBJ2-7	.	.	CASSPAPNSYEQYF	TGTGCCAGCAGCCCTGCGCCGAACTCCTACGAGCAGTACTTC
TRBV9	TRBJ1-2	TRBD1	few	CASSSDPGQGISHYGYTF	TGTGCCAGCAGCAGCGACCCGGGACAGGGGATCTCGCACTATGGCTACACCTTC
TRBV4-1	TRBJ1-3	.	.	CASSQSRWATGTRPGNTIYF	TGCGCCAGCAGCCAAAGTAGGTGGGCTACAGGGACCCGTCCTGGAAACACCATATATTTT
TRBV5-1	TRBJ2-7	.	.	CASSRQGAGEHEQYF	TGCGCCAGCAGCCGTCAGGGAGCCGGGGAACACGAGCAGTACTTC
TRBV18	TRBJ1-2	.	once	CASSPGGGYGYTF	TGTGCCAGCTCACCGGGGGGCGGCTATGGCTACACCTTC
TRBV27	TRBJ1-2	.	.	CASSLSQSGFGYTF	TGTGCCAGCAGTTTAAGTCAGTCAGGGTTCGGCTACACCTTC
TRBV2	TRBJ2-3	.	.	CASSAGTDTQYF	TGTGCCAGCAGTGCTGGCACAGATACGCAGTATTTT
TRBV5-6	TRBJ2-2	.	.	CASSLGGSGLSLF	TGTGCCAGCAGCTTGGGGGGGAGCGGCCTCTCTCTTTTT
TRBV10-3	TRBJ2-3	TRBD2	.	CAISESTREADTQYF	TGTGCCATCAGTGAGTCGACCCGGGAGGCAGATACGCAGTATTTT
TRBV6-1	TRBJ2-1	TRBD1	.	CASSVNRGWNEQFF	TGTGCCAGCAGTGTAAACAGGGGATGGAATGAGCAGTTCTTC
TRBV19	TRBJ2-5	TRBD2	.	CASSARLAGGLQETQYF	TGTGCCAGTAGTGCTCGACTAGCGGGGGGCCTCCAAGAGACCCAGTACTTC
TRBV5-1	TRBJ2-3	TRBD1	.	CASSRGQGYSTDTQYF	TGCGCCAGCAGCAGAGGACAGGGGTATAGTACAGATACGCAGTATTTT
TRBV19	TRBJ1-5	.	.	CASSIPYQGIRGQPQHF	TGTGCCAGTAGTATACCCTATCAGGGGATACGAGGTCAGCCCCAGCATTTT
TRBV6-1	TRBJ2-3	.	.	CASSEGYTQYF	TGTGCCAGCAGTGAAGGATATACGCAGTATTTT
TRBV5-4	TRBJ2-7	TRBD1	.	CASSLGQGAAEQYF	TGTGCCAGCAGCTTGGGACAGGGGGCGGCCGAGCAGTACTTC
TRBV5-1	TRBJ2-3	.	.	CASSQGSTDTQYF	TGCGCCAGCAGCCAGGGCAGCACAGATACGCAGTATTTT
TRBV7-6	TRBJ1-2	TRBD1	.	CASSPRTGPFNYGYTF	TGTGCCAGCAGCCCTAGGACAGGGCCTTTTAACTATGGCTACACCTTC
TRBV7-6	TRBJ2-3	.	.	CASSLQDTQYF	TGTGCCAGCAGCTTACAAGATACGCAGTATTTT
TRBV6-6	TRBJ2-3	TRBD2	.	CASRLAGEGTDTQYF	TGTGCCAGCCGCCTAGCGGGGGAGGGCACAGATACGCAGTATTTT
TRBV13	TRBJ2-1	TRBD2	.	CASSLYSGSLEAFANEQFF	TGTGCCAGCAGCTTATATAGCGGGAGTCTAGAGGCGTTCGCGAATGAGCAGTTCTTC
TRBV27	TRBJ2-7	TRBD2	.	CASSPPPTSAPYEQYF	TGTGCCAGCAGCCCCCCCCCGACTAGCGCTCCCTACGAGCAGTACTTC
TRBV9	TRBJ2-3	TRBD2	.	CASSVAPGGGTDTQYF	TGTGCCAGCAGCGTCGCCCCGGGGGGAGGTACAGATACGCAGTATTTT